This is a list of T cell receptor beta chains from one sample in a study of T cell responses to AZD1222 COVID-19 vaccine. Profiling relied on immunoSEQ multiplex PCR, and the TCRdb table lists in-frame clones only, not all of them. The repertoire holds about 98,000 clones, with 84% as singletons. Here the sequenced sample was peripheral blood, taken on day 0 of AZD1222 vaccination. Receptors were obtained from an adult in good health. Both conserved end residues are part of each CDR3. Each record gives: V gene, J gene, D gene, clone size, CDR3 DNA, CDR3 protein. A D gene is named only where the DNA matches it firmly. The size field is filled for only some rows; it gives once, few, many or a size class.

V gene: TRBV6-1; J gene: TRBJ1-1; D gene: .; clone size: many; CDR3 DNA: TGTGCCAGCAGTGACGGACAGAACACTGAAGCTTTCTTT; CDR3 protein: CASSDGQNTEAFF
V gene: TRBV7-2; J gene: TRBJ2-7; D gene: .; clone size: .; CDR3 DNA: TGTGCCAGCAGCTTAGCGGTAATAGCCTACGAGCAGTACTTC; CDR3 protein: CASSLAVIAYEQYF
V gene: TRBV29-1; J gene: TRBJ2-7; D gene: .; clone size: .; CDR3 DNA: TGCAGCGTCCAAGACAGGAGACAGACCTACGAGCAGTACTTC; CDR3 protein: CSVQDRRQTYEQYF
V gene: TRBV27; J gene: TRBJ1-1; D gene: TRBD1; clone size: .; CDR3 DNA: TGTGCCAGCAGTTTCACGGCGAACAGGGGGAACACTGAAGCTTTCTTT; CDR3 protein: CASSFTANRGNTEAFF
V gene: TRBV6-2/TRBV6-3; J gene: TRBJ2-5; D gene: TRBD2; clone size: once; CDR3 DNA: TGTGCCAGCAGTCCGACTAGCGGGGGGTTGAAGACCCAGTACTTC; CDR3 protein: CASSPTSGGLKTQYF
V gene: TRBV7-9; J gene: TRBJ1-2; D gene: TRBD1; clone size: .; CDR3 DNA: TGTGCCAGCAGCCAAGGACAGGGGAATGGCTACACCTTC; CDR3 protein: CASSQGQGNGYTF
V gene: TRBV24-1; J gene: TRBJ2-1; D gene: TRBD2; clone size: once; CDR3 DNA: TGTGCCACCAGTGACGCCGAACCGGGACTAGCGGACAATGAGCAGTTCTTC; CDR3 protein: CATSDAEPGLADNEQFF
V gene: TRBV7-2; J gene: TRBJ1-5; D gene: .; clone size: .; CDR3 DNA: TGTGCCAGCAGCTTAGTGGGGGACAGCAATCAGCCCCAGCATTTT; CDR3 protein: CASSLVGDSNQPQHF
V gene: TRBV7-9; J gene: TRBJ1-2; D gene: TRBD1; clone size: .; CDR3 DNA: TGTGCCAGCAGCGCCGCCGGGACAGGGGGCCGAATTAACTATGGCTACACCTTC; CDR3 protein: CASSAAGTGGRINYGYTF
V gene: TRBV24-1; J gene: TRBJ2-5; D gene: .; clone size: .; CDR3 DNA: TGTGCCACCAGTGATTTCTCTGGGACGGGGCAAGAGACCCAGTACTTC; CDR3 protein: CATSDFSGTGQETQYF
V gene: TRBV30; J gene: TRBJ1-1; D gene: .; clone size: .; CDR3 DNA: TGTGCCTGGACTCGGACTGGAAACACTGAAGCTTTCTTT; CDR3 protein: CAWTRTGNTEAFF
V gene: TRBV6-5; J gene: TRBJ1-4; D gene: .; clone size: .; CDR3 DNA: TGTGCCAGCAGGAAGGGACAACCTAATGAAAAACTGTTTTTT; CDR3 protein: CASRKGQPNEKLFF
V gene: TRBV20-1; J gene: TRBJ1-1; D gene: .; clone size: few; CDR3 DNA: TGCAGTGTTAGGGACCGCCATGAAGCTTTCTTT; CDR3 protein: CSVRDRHEAFF
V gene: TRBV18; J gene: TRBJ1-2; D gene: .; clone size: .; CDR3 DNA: TGTGCCAGCTCACCAGACAGTAACTATGGCTACACCTTC; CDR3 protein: CASSPDSNYGYTF
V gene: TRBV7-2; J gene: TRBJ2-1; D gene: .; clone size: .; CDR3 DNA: TGTGCCAGCAGCTTAGAAAGTCGGGCCGCAGAGCAGTTCTTC; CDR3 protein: CASSLESRAAEQFF
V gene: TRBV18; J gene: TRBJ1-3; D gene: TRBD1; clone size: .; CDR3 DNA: TGTGCCAGCTCACCCAGGGGGGGCTCGGACACCATATATTTT; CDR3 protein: CASSPRGGSDTIYF
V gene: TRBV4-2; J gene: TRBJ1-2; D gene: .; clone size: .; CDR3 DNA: TGTGCCAGCAGCCAAGGCGGTGCTCTTAACTATGGCTACACCTTC; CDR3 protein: CASSQGGALNYGYTF
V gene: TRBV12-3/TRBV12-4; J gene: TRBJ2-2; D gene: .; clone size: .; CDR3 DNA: TGTGCCAGCGCCGCCACCACCGGGGAGCTGTTTTTT; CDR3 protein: CASAATTGELFF
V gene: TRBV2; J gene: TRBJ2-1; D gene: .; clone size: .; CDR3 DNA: TGTGCCAGCAGTGAGAGTATAGCGGACAATGAGCAGTTCTTC; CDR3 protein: CASSESIADNEQFF
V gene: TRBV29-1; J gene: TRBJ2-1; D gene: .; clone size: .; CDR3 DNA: TGCAGCGTTCCCAGGGGGGGGAGCTCCTACAATGAGCAGTTCTTC; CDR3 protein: CSVPRGGSSYNEQFF
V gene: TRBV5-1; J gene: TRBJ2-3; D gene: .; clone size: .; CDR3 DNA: TGCGCCAGCAGCTTGGGGAACACAGATACGCAGTATTTT; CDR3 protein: CASSLGNTDTQYF
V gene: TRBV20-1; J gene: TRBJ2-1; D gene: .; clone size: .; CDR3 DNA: TGCAGTGCTAGTGGGAGCAGGGGTGAGCAGTTCTTC; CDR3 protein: CSASGSRGEQFF
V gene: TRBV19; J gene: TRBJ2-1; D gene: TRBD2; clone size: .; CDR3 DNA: TGTGCCAGTAGTAGTAGCGGGAGGGCCTACAATGAGCAGTTCTTC; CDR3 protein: CASSSSGRAYNEQFF
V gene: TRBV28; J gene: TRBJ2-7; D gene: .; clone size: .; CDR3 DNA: TGTGCCAGCGCACCGTCCACCTCCTACGAGCAGTACTTC; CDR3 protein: CASAPSTSYEQYF
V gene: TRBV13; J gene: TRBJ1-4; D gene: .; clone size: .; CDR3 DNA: TGTGCCAGCAGCCATCAGGGAGTCTATGAAAAACTGTTTTTT; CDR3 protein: CASSHQGVYEKLFF
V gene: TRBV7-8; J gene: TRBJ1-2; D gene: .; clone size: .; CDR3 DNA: TGTGCCAGCAGCAATGACAGGAACTATGGCTACACCTTC; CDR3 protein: CASSNDRNYGYTF
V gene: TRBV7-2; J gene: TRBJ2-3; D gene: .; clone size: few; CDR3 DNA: TGTGCCAGCAGCTTAGCGATTCGGGATACGCAGTATTTT; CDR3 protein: CASSLAIRDTQYF